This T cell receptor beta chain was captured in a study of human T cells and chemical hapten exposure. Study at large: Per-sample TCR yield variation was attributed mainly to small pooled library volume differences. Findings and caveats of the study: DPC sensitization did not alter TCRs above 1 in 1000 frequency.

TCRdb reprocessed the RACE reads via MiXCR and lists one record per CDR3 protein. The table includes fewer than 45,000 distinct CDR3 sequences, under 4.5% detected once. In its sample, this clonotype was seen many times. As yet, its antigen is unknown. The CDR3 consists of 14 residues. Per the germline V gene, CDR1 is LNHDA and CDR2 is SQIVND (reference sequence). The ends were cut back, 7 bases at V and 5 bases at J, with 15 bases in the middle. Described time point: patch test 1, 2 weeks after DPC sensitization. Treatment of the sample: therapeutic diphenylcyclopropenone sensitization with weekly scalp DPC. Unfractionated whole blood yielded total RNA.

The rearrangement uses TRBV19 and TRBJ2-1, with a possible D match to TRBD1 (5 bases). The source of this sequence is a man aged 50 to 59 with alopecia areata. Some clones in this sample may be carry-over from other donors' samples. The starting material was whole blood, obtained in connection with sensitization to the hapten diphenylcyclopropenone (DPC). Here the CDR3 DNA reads TGTGCCAGTAAGACAGCCCGAAGAGACAATGAGCAGTTCTTC. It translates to CASKTARRDNEQFF.